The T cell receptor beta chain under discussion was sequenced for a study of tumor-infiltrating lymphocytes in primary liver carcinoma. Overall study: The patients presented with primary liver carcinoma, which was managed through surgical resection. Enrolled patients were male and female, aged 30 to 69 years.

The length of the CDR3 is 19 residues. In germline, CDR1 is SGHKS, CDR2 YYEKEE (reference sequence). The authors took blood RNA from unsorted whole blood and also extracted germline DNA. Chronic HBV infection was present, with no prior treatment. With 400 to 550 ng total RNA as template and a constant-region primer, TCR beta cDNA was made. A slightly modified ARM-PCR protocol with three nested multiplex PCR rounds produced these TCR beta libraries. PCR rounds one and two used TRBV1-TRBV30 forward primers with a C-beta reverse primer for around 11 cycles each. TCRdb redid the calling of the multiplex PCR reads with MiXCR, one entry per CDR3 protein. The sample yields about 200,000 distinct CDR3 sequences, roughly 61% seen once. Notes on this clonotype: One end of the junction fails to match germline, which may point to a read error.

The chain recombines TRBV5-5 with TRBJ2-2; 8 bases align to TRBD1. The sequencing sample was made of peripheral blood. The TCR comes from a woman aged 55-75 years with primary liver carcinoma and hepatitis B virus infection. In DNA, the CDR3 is TGTACCAGCAGCTTGGCCCAGGGGGCATCAAAGACGAACACCGGGGAGCTGTTTTTT. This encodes CTSSLAQGASKTNTGELFF.